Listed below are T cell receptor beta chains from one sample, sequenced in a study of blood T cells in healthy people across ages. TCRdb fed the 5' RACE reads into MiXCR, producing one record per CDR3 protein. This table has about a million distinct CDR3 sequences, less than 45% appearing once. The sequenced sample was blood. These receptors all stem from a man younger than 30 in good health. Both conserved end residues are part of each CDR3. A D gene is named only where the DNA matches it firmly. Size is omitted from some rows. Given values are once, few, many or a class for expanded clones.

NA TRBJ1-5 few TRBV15 CATSRDAYSNQPQHF TGTGCCACCAGCAGAGATGCGTATAGCAATCAGCCCCAGCATTTT
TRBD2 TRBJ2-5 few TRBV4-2 CASSQGGAGMEQYF TGTGCCAGCAGCCAAGGAGGAGCGGGGATGGAGCAGTACTTC
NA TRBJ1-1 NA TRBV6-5 CASIPPGSTEAFF TGTGCCAGCATACCTCCGGGGTCCACTGAAGCTTTCTTT
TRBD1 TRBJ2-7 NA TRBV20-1 CSARGPVDRGDEQYF TGCAGTGCTAGAGGGCCGGTAGACAGGGGAGACGAGCAGTACTTC
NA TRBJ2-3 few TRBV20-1 CSAMAGFSTDTQYF TGCAGTGCTATGGCGGGGTTCAGCACAGATACGCAGTATTTT
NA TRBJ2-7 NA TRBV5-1 CTGSLGPETYEQYF TGCACCGGCAGCTTGGGTCCGGAGACCTACGAGCAGTACTTC
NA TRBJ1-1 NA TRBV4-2 CASSQDRAGEGVTEAFF TGTGCCAGCAGCCAAGATCGGGCGGGGGAAGGGGTCACTGAAGCTTTCTTT
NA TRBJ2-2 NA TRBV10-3 CAIVDSNNTGELFF TGTGCCATCGTCGACTCGAATAACACTGGGGAGCTGTTTTTT
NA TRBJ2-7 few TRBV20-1 CSARGGGSYNEQYF TGCAGTGCTAGAGGTGGGGGCTCCTACAATGAGCAGTACTTC
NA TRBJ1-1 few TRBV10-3 CAISESNTGGTEAFF TGTGCCATCAGTGAGTCGAATACGGGGGGCACTGAAGCTTTCTTT
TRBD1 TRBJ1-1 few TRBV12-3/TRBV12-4 CASSSGEGANTEAFF TGTGCCAGCAGCTCTGGCGAGGGGGCGAACACTGAAGCTTTCTTT
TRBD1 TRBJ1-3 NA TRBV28 CASSFPRTGGPNGNTIYF TGTGCCAGCAGTTTCCCAAGGACAGGGGGCCCAAATGGAAACACCATATATTTT
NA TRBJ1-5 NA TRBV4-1 CASSQTGLGGQPQHF TGCGCCAGCAGCCAAACGGGGTTGGGGGGACAGCCCCAGCATTTT
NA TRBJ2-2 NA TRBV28 CASRLPNNAGELFF TGTGCCAGCAGGTTACCGAACAACGCCGGGGAGCTGTTTTTT
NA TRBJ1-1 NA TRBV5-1 CASSSLRVNTEAFF TGCGCCAGCAGCTCCCTAAGAGTCAACACTGAAGCTTTCTTT
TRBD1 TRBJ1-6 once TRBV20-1 CSARVGQGTGSPLHF TGCAGTGCTAGAGTTGGACAGGGCACGGGTTCACCCCTCCACTTT
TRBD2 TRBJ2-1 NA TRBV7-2 CASSPSGQQFF TGTGCCAGCAGCCCTAGCGGACAGCAGTTCTTC